These T cell receptor beta chains were read from a single sample in a study of blood T cells in healthy people across ages. TCRdb passed the 5' RACE reads through MiXCR, listing each CDR3 protein once. The table lists under 800,000 distinct CDR3 sequences, around a fifth of them singletons. The sample taken for sequencing was blood. These receptors were taken from a man between 65 and 85 years old in good health. The CDR3 runs from the conserved cysteine through the conserved F or W. The D gene is left open where the match is weak. Size tells how often a clone was seen (once, few, many) or the class of an expanded clone, and some rows leave it out.

size | D | J | V | CDR3 | DNA
- | TRBD2 | TRBJ2-5 | TRBV20-1 | CSAYSGRAEETQYF | TGCAGTGCTTATAGCGGGAGGGCCGAAGAGACCCAGTACTTC
few | - | TRBJ2-4 | TRBV29-1 | CSVEVPIGKNIQYF | TGCAGCGTTGAAGTTCCCATCGGCAAAAACATTCAGTACTTC
- | TRBD2 | TRBJ2-7 | TRBV15 | CATSRGTSGFLEQYF | TGTGCCACCAGCAGAGGGACTAGCGGGTTTCTCGAGCAGTACTTC
- | - | TRBJ2-7 | TRBV7-9 | CASSSPDNYEQYF | TGTGCCAGCAGCTCTCCGGACAACTACGAGCAGTACTTC
- | TRBD1 | TRBJ2-2 | TRBV24-1 | CATSERAGGGGELFF | TGTGCCACCAGTGAGCGAGCAGGGGGCGGCGGGGAGCTGTTTTTT
- | - | TRBJ2-3 | TRBV15 | CATSRVKRSTDTQYF | TGTGCCACCAGCAGAGTGAAGCGGAGCACAGATACGCAGTATTTT
few | TRBD2 | TRBJ2-5 | TRBV4-1 | CASSQPGLAGGYETQYF | TGCGCCAGCAGCCAACCGGGACTAGCGGGAGGATATGAGACCCAGTACTTC
few | TRBD1 | TRBJ1-2 | TRBV20-1 | CSADRANYGYTF | TGCAGTGCTGACAGGGCTAACTATGGCTACACCTTC
few | - | TRBJ2-7 | TRBV6-1 | CASSANLAYEQYF | TGTGCCAGCAGTGCAAACCTGGCCTACGAGCAGTACTTC
few | TRBD2 | TRBJ2-7 | TRBV3-1 | CASSQDGGTSGAYF | TGTGCCAGCAGCCAAGATGGCGGGACTAGTGGGGCGTACTTC
- | TRBD1 | TRBJ1-4 | TRBV6-6 | CACSYSGQGGDEKLFF | TGTGCCTGCAGTTACTCCGGACAGGGTGGGGATGAAAAACTGTTTTTT
- | TRBD1 | TRBJ1-1 | TRBV4-3 | CASSQAPGTGEAFF | TGCGCCAGCAGCCAAGCGCCGGGGACAGGAGAGGCTTTCTTT
- | - | TRBJ2-1 | TRBV18 | CASSPFTSSYNEQFF | TGTGCCAGCTCACCTTTTACCAGCTCCTACAATGAGCAGTTCTTC
- | - | TRBJ1-5 | TRBV19 | CASTLGPRNQPQHF | TGCGCCAGTACTTTGGGCCCTCGAAATCAGCCCCAGCATTTT
- | - | TRBJ1-1 | TRBV6-2/TRBV6-3 | CASSYADRGTEAFF | TGTGCCAGCAGTTACGCCGACCGAGGGACTGAAGCTTTCTTT
- | - | TRBJ2-5 | TRBV3-1 | CASSQDLPYQETQYF | TGTGCCAGCAGCCAAGATCTGCCGTACCAAGAGACCCAGTACTTC
- | TRBD2 | TRBJ2-1 | TRBV12-3/TRBV12-4 | CASSWTSAYNEQFF | TGTGCCAGCAGTTGGACTAGCGCATACAATGAGCAGTTCTTC
few | TRBD2 | TRBJ2-7 | TRBV29-1 | CSVTTSGRFEQYF | TGCAGCGTTACGACTAGCGGGAGGTTCGAGCAGTACTTC
- | - | TRBJ2-7 | TRBV18 | CASSRKSNEQYF | TGTGCCAGCTCACGGAAAAGTAACGAGCAGTACTTC
few | TRBD2 | TRBJ2-5 | TRBV15 | CATSRALAGETQYF | TGTGCCACCAGCAGGGCTCTAGCGGGAGAGACCCAGTACTTC
many | - | TRBJ2-7 | TRBV9 | CASSVEGMAGNEQYF | TGTGCCAGCAGCGTAGAGGGAATGGCTGGGAACGAGCAGTACTTC
few | TRBD1 | TRBJ1-5 | TRBV12-3/TRBV12-4 | CASSFYQGAGDQPQHF | TGTGCCAGCAGTTTTTACCAGGGGGCAGGGGATCAGCCCCAGCATTTT
- | - | TRBJ2-7 | TRBV3-1 | CASSPGREQYF | TGTGCCAGCAGCCCTGGCCGGGAGCAGTACTTC
few | TRBD1 | TRBJ2-1 | TRBV20-1 | CSARVATGTGGYNEQFF | TGCAGTGCTAGAGTCGCAACCGGGACAGGGGGCTACAATGAGCAGTTCTTC
few | - | TRBJ2-1 | TRBV28 | CASSSLRRSYNEQFF | TGTGCCAGCAGTTCCCTGAGGCGGAGCTACAATGAGCAGTTCTTC
- | - | TRBJ1-5 | TRBV28 | CAAASGGNQPQHF | TGTGCCGCGGCCTCAGGGGGCAATCAGCCCCAGCATTTT
few | TRBD1 | TRBJ2-1 | TRBV29-1 | CSVRTGEMAEQFF | TGCAGCGTTCGTACAGGGGAAATGGCTGAGCAGTTCTTC
- | TRBD1 | TRBJ2-7 | TRBV12-3/TRBV12-4 | CASGLGQGAIEQYF | TGTGCCAGCGGTTTGGGGCAGGGGGCGATCGAGCAGTACTTC
- | - | TRBJ2-3 | TRBV20-1 | CSARMAGLPDTQYF | TGCAGTGCTAGAATGGCGGGTTTGCCAGATACGCAGTATTTT
many | - | TRBJ1-1 | TRBV3-1 | CASSQEVLNTEAFF | TGTGCCAGCAGCCAAGAAGTACTGAACACTGAAGCTTTCTTT
few | TRBD2 | TRBJ2-4 | TRBV29-1 | CSANVAGGENIRYF | TGCAGCGCTAATGTAGCGGGAGGAGAAAACATTCGGTACTTC
few | TRBD1 | TRBJ1-2 | TRBV27 | CASSFYASDRESGYTF | TGTGCCAGCAGTTTCTATGCGTCGGACAGGGAAAGTGGCTACACCTTC
few | - | TRBJ1-4 | TRBV29-1 | CSVGRRNEKLFF | TGCAGCGTTGGCAGGCGGAATGAAAAACTGTTTTTT
many | TRBD1 | TRBJ2-1 | TRBV28 | CASSSVGTGNRNEQFF | TGTGCCAGCAGTTCGGTCGGGACAGGCAATAGGAATGAGCAGTTCTTC
few | - | TRBJ2-2 | TRBV12-3/TRBV12-4 | CASSFILAHAGELFF | TGTGCCAGCAGTTTTATTCTAGCGCACGCCGGGGAGCTGTTTTTT
- | TRBD1 | TRBJ2-2 | TRBV10-3 | CAISQDRGRGAGELFF | TGTGCCATCAGCCAAGACAGGGGGAGAGGCGCCGGGGAGCTGTTTTTT
few | TRBD2 | TRBJ2-1 | TRBV24-1 | CATSVRTSGTNEQFF | TGTGCCACCAGTGTTCGGACTAGCGGGACCAATGAGCAGTTCTTC
- | TRBD2 | TRBJ2-3 | TRBV18 | CASSKISGTTTDTQYF | TGTGCCAGCTCAAAAATTTCCGGGACTACCACAGATACGCAGTATTTT
few | TRBD1 | TRBJ1-4 | TRBV20-1 | CSASDRGANEKLFF | TGCAGTGCCTCAGACAGGGGAGCGAATGAAAAACTGTTTTTT
- | - | TRBJ2-5 | TRBV29-1 | CSAFSGPETQYF | TGCAGCGCATTTAGCGGTCCCGAGACCCAGTACTTC
few | - | TRBJ2-3 | TRBV7-8 | CASSLGWTFPVDTQYF | TGTGCCAGCAGCTTGGGGTGGACTTTCCCGGTGGATACGCAGTATTTT
- | TRBD1 | TRBJ1-2 | TRBV3-1 | CASSQQGAYGYTF | TGTGCCAGCAGCCAACAGGGGGCCTATGGCTACACCTTC
- | - | TRBJ2-7 | TRBV20-1 | CSAREDAPTYEQYF | TGCAGTGCTAGAGAAGACGCTCCCACCTACGAGCAGTACTTC
- | TRBD2 | TRBJ2-3 | TRBV5-1 | CASSLGAGVGDTQYF | TGCGCCAGCAGCTTAGGAGCGGGAGTAGGAGATACGCAGTATTTT
few | - | TRBJ1-5 | TRBV20-1 | CSASVQDYSQPQHF | TGCAGTGCTAGTGTCCAGGACTACAGTCAGCCCCAGCATTTT
- | TRBD1 | TRBJ2-3 | TRBV5-1 | CASSTGVSTDTQYF | TGCGCCAGCAGCACAGGGGTGAGCACAGATACGCAGTATTTT
- | TRBD2 | TRBJ2-7 | TRBV7-2 | CASSFLGLGAHEQYF | TGTGCCAGCAGCTTCCTGGGACTAGGGGCCCACGAGCAGTACTTC
few | - | TRBJ2-1 | TRBV3-1 | CASSQDSVSGSYNEQFF | TGTGCCAGCAGCCAAGATTCGGTGTCGGGCTCCTACAATGAGCAGTTCTTC
many | TRBD2 | TRBJ2-3 | TRBV10-3 | CAISEAGSTDTQYF | TGTGCCATCAGTGAAGCGGGAAGCACAGATACGCAGTATTTT
many | - | TRBJ2-2 | TRBV3-1 | CASSHGQSHSGELFF | TGTGCCAGCAGCCACGGACAGTCCCATTCCGGGGAGCTGTTTTTT
- | TRBD1 | TRBJ1-1 | TRBV5-1 | CASSPSTGAPYWSTEAFF | TGCGCCAGCAGCCCCTCGACAGGGGCACCTTACTGGAGCACTGAAGCTTTCTTT
- | TRBD1 | TRBJ2-5 | TRBV18 | CASSPGTASETQYF | TGTGCCAGCTCACCGGGGACAGCGAGTGAGACCCAGTACTTC
- | - | TRBJ2-7 | TRBV3-1 | CASSQDTGGRIYEQYF | TGTGCCAGCAGCCAAGATACAGGAGGGAGAATCTACGAGCAGTACTTC